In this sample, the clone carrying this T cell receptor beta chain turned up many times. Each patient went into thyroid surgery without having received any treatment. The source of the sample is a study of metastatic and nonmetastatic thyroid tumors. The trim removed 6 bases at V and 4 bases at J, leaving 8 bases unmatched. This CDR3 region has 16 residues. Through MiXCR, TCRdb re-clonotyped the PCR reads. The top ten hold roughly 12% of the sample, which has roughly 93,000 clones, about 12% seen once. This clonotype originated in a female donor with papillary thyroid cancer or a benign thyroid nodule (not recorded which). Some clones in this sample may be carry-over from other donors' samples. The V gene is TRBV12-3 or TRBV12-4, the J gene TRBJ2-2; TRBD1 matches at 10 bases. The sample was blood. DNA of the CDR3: TGTGCCAGCAGCCTAAGACAGGGGGCAGGCACCGGGGAGCTGTTTTTT. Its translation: CASSLRQGAGTGELFF.